Listed below are T cell receptor beta chains from one sample, sequenced in a study of Ad26.COV2.S vaccination and SARS-CoV-2 variants. Profiled with immunoSEQ multiplex PCR; TCRdb holds only in-frame clones, not every one. The sample gives approximately 480,000 clones, approximately 88% of which show up once; roughly 13% is in the top ten. Sequencing was performed on peripheral blood, taken in a trial of Ad26.COV2.S vaccine versus placebo. These receptors all come from a person between 18 and 60 years old who received the Ad26.COV2.S COVID-19 vaccine or a placebo. The CDR3 runs from the conserved cysteine through the conserved F or W. A D gene is named only where the DNA matches it firmly. Clone size is shown for a subset of rows, as once, few, many or a class of expanded clone.

v_gene	j_gene	d_gene	abundance	len	CDR3aa	CDR3nt
TRBV7-2	TRBJ2-2	.	.	17	CASSPIDQSANRRELFF	TGTGCCAGCAGCCCAATAGACCAATCTGCGAACCGCAGGGAGCTGTTTTTT
TRBV5-4	TRBJ2-3	.	.	15	CASSLGRSSTDTQYF	TGTGCCAGCAGCTTGGGAAGATCTAGCACAGATACGCAGTATTTT
TRBV7-9	TRBJ2-5	TRBD1	few	15	CASSLGQVNQETQYF	TGTGCCAGCAGCTTGGGACAGGTCAACCAAGAGACCCAGTACTTC
TRBV10-3	TRBJ1-2	.	.	13	CAITGGTPYGYTF	TGTGCCATCACCGGGGGCACCCCCTATGGCTACACCTTC
TRBV27	TRBJ2-1	.	.	16	CASSPSSLLGNNEQFF	TGTGCCAGCAGTCCGTCTAGCTTATTAGGAAACAATGAGCAGTTCTTC
TRBV29-1	TRBJ2-5	TRBD1	.	12	CSVNQGVETQYF	TGCAGCGTAAATCAGGGGGTTGAGACCCAGTACTTC
TRBV2	TRBJ2-3	.	.	11	CASSVSDTQYF	TGTGCCAGCAGTGTGTCAGATACGCAGTATTTT
TRBV5-6	TRBJ1-2	.	.	17	CASSLGQAPSLGYGYTF	TGTGCCAGCAGCTTGGGACAGGCACCTTCCTTAGGGTATGGCTACACCTTC
TRBV19	TRBJ1-1	.	.	14	CASSRIGGQGEAFF	TGTGCCAGTAGTAGGATCGGGGGGCAGGGTGAAGCTTTCTTT
TRBV3-1/TRBV3-2	TRBJ2-5	.	.	15	CASSPLVRAGETQYF	TGTGCCAGCAGCCCGTTGGTTAGGGCAGGGGAGACCCAGTACTTC
TRBV18	TRBJ2-1	.	.	13	CASSPPDNNEQFF	TGTGCCAGCTCACCACCCGACAACAATGAGCAGTTCTTC
TRBV3-1/TRBV3-2	TRBJ2-1	.	.	15	CASRDSVGRFNEQFF	TGTGCCAGCCGCGACAGCGTGGGTCGTTTCAATGAGCAGTTCTTC
TRBV27	TRBJ2-1	TRBD2	.	14	CASRLAGAYNEQFF	TGTGCCAGCCGACTAGCGGGAGCCTACAATGAGCAGTTCTTC
TRBV11-2	TRBJ2-1	TRBD2	.	19	CASSPMGLAGISSYNEQFF	TGTGCCAGCAGCCCGATGGGCCTAGCGGGGATTAGCTCCTACAATGAGCAGTTCTTC
TRBV10-3	TRBJ2-2	TRBD1	.	15	CAIRITGGPTGELFF	TGTGCCATCAGAATTACAGGGGGCCCCACCGGGGAGCTGTTTTTT
TRBV14	TRBJ2-6	TRBD2	.	21	CASSQALAGALLLSGANVLTF	TGTGCCAGCAGCCAAGCCCTAGCGGGGGCTCTTTTGCTTTCTGGGGCCAACGTCCTGACTTTC
TRBV28	TRBJ2-7	.	.	12	CASSPRGYEQYF	TGTGCCAGCAGTCCCAGGGGATACGAGCAGTACTTC
TRBV9	TRBJ2-2	.	.	16	CASSVGSRSNTGELFF	TGTGCCAGCAGCGTAGGGTCCAGGTCGAACACCGGGGAGCTGTTTTTT
TRBV19	TRBJ1-5	.	.	15	CASSMTAHQVQPQHF	TGTGCCAGTAGTATGACAGCCCACCAGGTTCAGCCCCAGCATTTT
TRBV7-2	TRBJ2-3	.	.	17	CASSPGWGAGNTDTQYF	TGTGCCAGCAGCCCGGGGTGGGGAGCGGGCAACACAGATACGCAGTATTTT
TRBV11-2	TRBJ1-3	TRBD1	.	18	CASSYSGTGASSGNTIYF	TGTGCCAGCAGCTACTCCGGGACAGGGGCTTCCTCTGGAAACACCATATATTTT
TRBV6-5	TRBJ2-7	TRBD1	few	13	CASTTDRGYEQYF	TGTGCCAGCACAACGGACAGGGGCTACGAGCAGTACTTC
TRBV20-1	TRBJ2-1	.	.	10	CSAADNEQFF	TGCAGTGCCGCAGACAATGAGCAGTTCTTC
TRBV15	TRBJ2-1	.	.	12	CATSRTPNEQFF	TGTGCCACCAGCAGGACCCCCAATGAGCAGTTCTTC
TRBV7-9	TRBJ1-1	.	.	15	CASSLSGAGNTEAFF	TGTGCCAGCAGCTTATCTGGTGCAGGGAACACTGAAGCTTTCTTT
TRBV7-8	TRBJ2-6	.	.	19	CASSLDSAGQYSGANVLTF	TGTGCCAGCAGCTTAGATTCCGCAGGCCAGTACTCTGGGGCCAACGTCCTGACTTTC
TRBV29-1	TRBJ2-5	TRBD2	.	19	CSVLVWGTSGRAGQETQYF	TGCAGCGTCCTAGTCTGGGGCACTAGCGGGAGGGCCGGCCAAGAGACCCAGTACTTC
TRBV5-1	TRBJ2-1	TRBD2	.	17	CASSLWPTSGRGNEQFF	TGCGCCAGCAGCTTATGGCCGACTAGCGGGAGAGGAAATGAGCAGTTCTTC
TRBV7-8	TRBJ1-5	.	.	16	CASSLDGGNSNQPQHF	TGTGCCAGCAGCTTAGATGGAGGGAATAGCAATCAGCCCCAGCATTTT
TRBV12-3/TRBV12-4	TRBJ2-1	.	.	12	CASRPGSHEQFF	TGTGCCAGCAGGCCCGGTAGTCATGAGCAGTTCTTC
TRBV11-1	TRBJ2-7	.	.	16	CASSLQDTAGYYEQYF	TGTGCCAGCAGCTTACAAGACACGGCGGGTTACTACGAGCAGTACTTC
TRBV30	TRBJ2-1	.	.	13	CAWGPPGGGEQFF	TGTGCCTGGGGGCCCCCGGGCGGTGGTGAGCAGTTCTTC
TRBV3-1/TRBV3-2	TRBJ2-1	.	few	11	CASRNTNEQFF	TGTGCCAGCAGAAATACTAATGAGCAGTTCTTC
TRBV5-1	TRBJ1-1	TRBD1	once	14	CASSLAGQGSEAFF	TGCGCCAGCAGCTTAGCGGGACAGGGGTCTGAAGCTTTCTTT
TRBV28	TRBJ2-5	TRBD2	.	15	CASSRLAGRQETQYF	TGTGCCAGCAGTCGACTAGCGGGGCGCCAAGAGACCCAGTACTTC
TRBV11-3	TRBJ2-7	.	.	13	CASSLVRGGEQYF	TGTGCCAGCAGCTTAGTCAGGGGTGGCGAGCAGTACTTC
TRBV7-3	TRBJ2-6	.	.	14	CASSQGAPAGVLTF	TGTGCCAGCAGCCAAGGGGCCCCTGCAGGGGTCCTGACTTTC
TRBV7-2	TRBJ1-5	.	.	14	CASSLRQGDQPQHF	TGTGCCAGCAGCTTACGCCAGGGCGATCAGCCCCAGCATTTT
TRBV28	TRBJ1-1	.	.	14	CASTSGPGNTEAFF	TGTGCCAGCACCTCGGGGCCGGGGAACACTGAAGCTTTCTTT
TRBV7-2	TRBJ1-1	.	.	15	CASSLGTFLNTEAFF	TGTGCCAGCAGCTTAGGGACATTCCTGAACACTGAAGCTTTCTTT
TRBV30	TRBJ2-1	.	.	13	CAWSGNSYNEQFF	TGTGCCTGGAGTGGGAATTCCTACAATGAGCAGTTCTTC
TRBV19	TRBJ1-1	.	.	13	CASSFLRGTEAFF	TGTGCCAGTTCCTTCCTCCGTGGCACTGAAGCTTTCTTT
TRBV4-2	TRBJ2-5	TRBD2	.	15	CASSPGTSAWETQYF	TGTGCCAGCAGCCCCGGGACTAGCGCCTGGGAAACCCAGTACTTC
TRBV4-1	TRBJ1-1	.	.	13	CASSQRQGTEAFF	TGCGCCAGCAGCCAAAGGCAGGGGACTGAAGCTTTCTTT
TRBV4-2	TRBJ2-1	TRBD2	.	16	CASSQRTSGSYNEQFF	TGTGCCAGCAGCCAACGGACTAGCGGATCCTACAATGAGCAGTTCTTC
TRBV4-3	TRBJ1-1	.	.	13	CASSQGGNTEAFF	TGCGCCAGCAGCCAGGGGGGGAACACTGAAGCTTTCTTT
TRBV3-1/TRBV3-2	TRBJ2-5	TRBD2	.	15	CASSQVSGEQETQYF	TGTGCCAGCAGCCAGGTTAGCGGGGAGCAAGAGACCCAGTACTTC
TRBV11-1	TRBJ1-1	.	.	15	CASSLEADPNTEAFF	TGTGCCAGCAGCTTAGAGGCAGACCCGAACACTGAAGCTTTCTTT